These T cell receptor beta chains were read from a single sample in a study of regulatory T cells in long-lasting Graves disease. TCRdb analysed the multiplex PCR reads with MiXCR anew, one entry per CDR3 protein. The sample lists about 210,000 distinct CDR3 sequences; roughly 19% were seen once. Another study also made use of these data, one on T cells in Graves' hyperthyroidism and ophthalmopathy.

The sequences come from peripheral blood mononuclear cells (PBMCs), collected at new diagnosis, from a patient treated with antithyroid drugs. All receptors come from a woman in her twenties or thirties with Graves disease. The CDR3 runs from the conserved cysteine through the conserved F or W.

v_call cdr3_aa
TRBV28 CASTRDTFYGYTF
TRBV28 CASTTSGFPGDEQFF
TRBV11-2 CASIWRGDSGNTIYF
TRBV19 CASSINPFGGGSNEQYF
TRBV7-9 CASSLGDRNNSPLHF
TRBV30 CAWSVGSGGSYEQYF
TRBV13 CASSSRPRETQYF
TRBV19 CASSYGRGGTEAFF
TRBV6-2/TRBV6-3 CASNRDGGGVSYEQYF
TRBV9 CASSVEVAATTNEKLFF
TRBV27 CASSSYEGSNLYEQYF
TRBV6-1 CASSRAGGDGELFF